The next 3 T cell receptor beta chains were all read from a single sample in a study of blood T cells in healthy people across ages. Using a J-beta primer mix together with a sample-barcoded 5' primer, a second PCR was run for roughly 7 to 11 cycles. TCRdb independently ran MiXCR on the 5' RACE reads; one entry per CDR3 protein. The sample consists of more than 450,000 distinct CDR3 sequences, about 25% of them appearing once. The same data also went into a second study, on T cells of mothers and their children.

Sequenced: blood. The receptors were sampled from a boy between 2 and 10 years old in good health.

This clonotype was seen a single time. The chain is built from TRBV9 and TRBJ2-1, with no clear D. Trimming took 0 bases from V and 0 from J, leaving 7 bases between them. The CDR3 consists of 15 residues. Germline V gene data show CDR1 as SGDLS and CDR2 as YYNGEE. This CDR3 reads CASSVADSSYNEQFF. For the CDR3, the DNA is TGTGCCAGCAGCGTAGCGGATAGCTCCTACAATGAGCAGTTCTTC.

Here the CDR3 DNA reads TGCAGTGCCCGCATCTCGCGGGAAGAGACCCAGTACTTC. Residues: CSARISREETQYF. This chain uses TRBV20-1 with TRBJ2-5; tentatively, D is TRBD2 (5 bases). Germline CDR1 DFQATT, CDR2 SNEGSKA (reference sequence). Trimming removed 6 bases at V and 3 bases at J, with 14 bases between. The CDR3 is made up of 13 amino acids.

This clonotype has at least ten counts. The CDR3 loop reads CASSDGTGVTEAFF. CDR3 DNA: TGCGCCAGCAGTGATGGGACAGGGGTCACTGAAGCTTTCTTT. The chain links TRBV10-1 to TRBJ1-1; 10 bases match TRBD1. Per germline, CDR1 WNHNN and CDR2 SYGVQD (reference sequence). V lost 3 bases and J lost 4; bases outside the gene matches: 2. This CDR3 has 14 amino acids.